This T cell receptor beta chain was profiled in a study of blood T cell repertoires in COVID-19. About the research overall: The United States, Italy and Spain were the sources of the acute and convalescent COVID-19 samples. T cells, B-cell-depleted T cells, or PBMCs provided the cDNA or gDNA that served as material.

Trimming stripped 6 bases from V and 3 bases from J, with 15 bases between. The length of the CDR3 is 14 residues. CDR1 is ENHRY and CDR2 is SYGVKD in the germline V gene. The authors' processing: Estimation of nucleated cell counts was performed using reference gene primer amplification. Generated by immunoSEQ multiplex PCR, the TCRdb table keeps only in-frame clones and is missing some. V, J and clone size were drawn from that table, and D and trimming were deduced from the DNA. The table includes 70,000 to 100,000 clones, approximately 88% detected once. The clonotype comes from a human donor in a cohort sampled during active COVID-19. The chain is built from TRBV10-3 and TRBJ2-7, with D maybe TRBD1 (6 bases). Sequenced: peripheral blood. The CDR3 bases are TGTGCCATCAGCGAGGGGACATCCTTCTACGAGCAGTACTTC. It yields the protein CAISEGTSFYEQYF.